The 9 T cell receptor beta chains below all came from one sample that was sequenced in a study of cytomegalovirus exposure and HLA in healthy donors. Both 60 Vbeta primers and 13 Jbeta primers went into the PCR. Profiled with immunoSEQ multiplex PCR; TCRdb holds only in-frame clones, not every one. The profile covers around 150,000 clones, with over 60% appearing a single time and roughly 2.1% taken by the ten largest. Sequenced material: PBMCs. The source is a man between 35 and 55 years old in good health and CMV-seronegative.

This clone was found a few times. J is TRBJ1-1 and V is TRBV7-7; 9 nucleotides agree with TRBD1. Unmatched junction bases numbered 3, after V lost 5 bases and J lost 5 bases. The CDR3 runs to 13 residues. Germline V gene lookup returns CDR1 SSHAT and CDR2 FNYEAQ (reference sequence). The CDR3 bases are TGTGCCAGCAGCCAGGACAGGGGTACTGAAGCTTTCTTT. Protein sequence: CASSQDRGTEAFF.

The V and J genes are TRBV12-5 and TRBJ1-3; 7 nucleotides line up with TRBD1. This CDR3 has 17 residues. Germline V lookup: CDR1 LGHNT, CDR2 FRNRAP. V lost 1 base to trimming and J lost 15 bases; unmatched junction nucleotides: 21. CDR3 protein: CASGLARDSSATVDPYF. For the CDR3, the DNA is TGTGCTAGTGGTTTGGCTCGGGACAGCTCAGCGACTGTAGATCCATATTTT.

This clone came up once. For the CDR3, the DNA is TGTGCCAGCAGTGTACCAAGGGGGCGTGGGACAGATACGCAGTATTTT. Protein sequence: CASSVPRGRGTDTQYF. This rearrangement joins TRBV6-1 to TRBJ2-3, with TRBD1 identical over 7 bases. This CDR3 spans 16 amino acids. Germline trimming cut 4 bases from V and 3 bases from J; bases unmatched to any gene: 10. Germline V gene data show CDR1 as MNHNS and CDR2 as SASEGT.

This clone has only one observation. The V and J genes are TRBV29-1 and TRBJ2-7; maybe TRBD2 (6 bases). Germline V CDR1 and CDR2: SQVTM, ANQGSEA. With 8 bases removed from V and 2 bases from J, the gap between germline ends came to 19 bases. The CDR3 runs to 14 residues. The CDR3 sequence is CSFSVGDSAYEQYF. In nucleotides, the CDR3 is TGCAGCTTTTCGGTCGGGGACTCCGCCTACGAGCAGTACTTC.

The chain employs TRBV28 and TRBJ1-2, with D possibly matching TRBD1 (6 bases). CDR1 and CDR2 (germline): MDHEN, SYDVKM. CDR3 length: 13 amino acids. Trimming pared 6 bases from V and 6 bases from J, leaving 14 bases between. CDR3 in amino acids: CASSRDRFDGYTF. CDR3 DNA: TGTGCCAGCAGCCGAGACAGGTTTGATGGCTACACCTTC.

The chain recombines TRBV5-1 with TRBJ2-1; 9 positions match TRBD2. The CDR3 runs to 14 residues. Trimming took 7 bases from V and 3 from J; bases not matched to a gene: 5. CDR1 and CDR2 (germline): SGHRS, YFSETQ. The CDR3 here is CASRGTSSYNEQFF. The CDR3 nucleotides read TGCGCCAGCCGGGGGACTAGCAGCTACAATGAGCAGTTCTTC.

The chain is built from TRBV6-1 and TRBJ2-7, with D possibly TRBD1 on 6 matching bases. CDR1 MNHNS and CDR2 SASEGT come from the germline V gene. Between the trimmed V and J ends, which lost 1 base and 5 bases, there was a span of 9 bases. The CDR3 consists of 13 residues. In DNA form, the CDR3 reads TGTGCCAGCAGTGAAGTTCAGGGGAACGAGCAGTACTTC. Translated, it gives CASSEVQGNEQYF.

The rearrangement uses TRBV6-5 and TRBJ2-7, with D possibly matching TRBD2 (7 bases). CDR3 length equals 15 residues. Trimming took 2 bases from V and 6 from J, leaving 17 bases between them. Germline lookup yields CDR1 MNHEY and CDR2 SVGAGI. The CDR3 region is CASSYGRGARVEQYF. For the CDR3, the DNA is TGTGCCAGCAGTTACGGGAGGGGGGCTCGTGTCGAGCAGTACTTC.

J is TRBJ2-2 and V is TRBV5-1; tentatively, D is TRBD1 (6 bases). Germline V lookup: CDR1 SGHRS, CDR2 YFSETQ. The CDR3 covers 16 residues. The V gene lost 4 bases and the J gene lost 1 base, with 14 bases spanning the gap. The chain's CDR3 is CASSIQPGQNTGELFF. CDR3 nucleotides: TGCGCCAGCAGCATACAACCGGGACAGAACACCGGGGAGCTGTTTTTT.